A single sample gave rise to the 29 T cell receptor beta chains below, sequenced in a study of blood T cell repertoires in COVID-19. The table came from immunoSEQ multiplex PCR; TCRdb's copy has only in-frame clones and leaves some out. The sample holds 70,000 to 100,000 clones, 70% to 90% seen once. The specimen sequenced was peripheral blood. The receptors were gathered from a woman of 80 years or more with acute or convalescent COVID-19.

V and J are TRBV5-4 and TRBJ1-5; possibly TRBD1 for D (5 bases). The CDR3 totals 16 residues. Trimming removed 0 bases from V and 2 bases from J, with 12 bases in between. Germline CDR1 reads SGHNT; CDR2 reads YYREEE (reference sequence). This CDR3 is CASSLAGGGGNQPQHF. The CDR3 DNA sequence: TGTGCCAGCAGCTTGGCCGGCGGGGGAGGCAATCAGCCCCAGCATTTT.

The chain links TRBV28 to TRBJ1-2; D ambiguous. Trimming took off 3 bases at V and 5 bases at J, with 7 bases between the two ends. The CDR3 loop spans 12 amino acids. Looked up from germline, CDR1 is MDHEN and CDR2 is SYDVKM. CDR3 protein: CASSFADYGYTF. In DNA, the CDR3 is TGTGCCAGCAGTTTCGCGGATTATGGCTACACCTTC.

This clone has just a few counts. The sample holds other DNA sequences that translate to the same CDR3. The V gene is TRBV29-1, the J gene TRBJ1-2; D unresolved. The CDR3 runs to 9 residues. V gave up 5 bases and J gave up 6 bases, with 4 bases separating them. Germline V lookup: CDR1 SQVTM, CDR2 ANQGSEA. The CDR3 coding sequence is TGCAGCGTTTCAGATGGCTACACCTTC. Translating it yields CSVSDGYTF.

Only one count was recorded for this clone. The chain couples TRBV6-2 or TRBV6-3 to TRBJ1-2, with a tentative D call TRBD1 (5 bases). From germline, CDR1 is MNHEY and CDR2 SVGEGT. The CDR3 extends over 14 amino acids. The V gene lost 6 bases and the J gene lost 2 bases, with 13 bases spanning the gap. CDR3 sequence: CASSPWGENYGYTF. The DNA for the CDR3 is TGTGCCAGCAGCCCTTGGGGGGAGAACTATGGCTACACCTTC.

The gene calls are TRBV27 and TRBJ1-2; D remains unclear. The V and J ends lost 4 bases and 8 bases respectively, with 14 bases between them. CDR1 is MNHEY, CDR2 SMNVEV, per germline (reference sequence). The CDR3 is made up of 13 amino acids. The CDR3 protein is CASSSAVFEGYTF. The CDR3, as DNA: TGTGCCAGCAGTTCGGCGGTTTTTGAAGGCTACACCTTC.

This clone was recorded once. The CDR3 is CASSQLASNTGELFF. In DNA form, the CDR3 reads TGCGCCAGCAGCCAACTAGCTTCGAACACCGGGGAGCTGTTTTTT. The chain combines TRBV4-3 with TRBJ2-2, with a possible D match to TRBD2 (5 bases). Trimming took off 2 bases at V and 0 bases at J, with 7 bases between the two ends. Germline loops: CDR1 LGHNA, CDR2 YSLEER. CDR3 length: 15 amino acids.

The CDR3 DNA reads TGTGCCAGCAGCTTAGGACTAGCGGAGGGGTACGGGGAGCTGTTTTTT. This translates into CASSLGLAEGYGELFF. This chain joins TRBV7-2 and TRBJ2-2; 9 bases are shared with TRBD2. This CDR3 has 16 amino acids. The germline V gene encodes CDR1 SGHTA and CDR2 FQGNSA. V dropped 1 base and J dropped 7; count of bases not matched to a gene: 7.

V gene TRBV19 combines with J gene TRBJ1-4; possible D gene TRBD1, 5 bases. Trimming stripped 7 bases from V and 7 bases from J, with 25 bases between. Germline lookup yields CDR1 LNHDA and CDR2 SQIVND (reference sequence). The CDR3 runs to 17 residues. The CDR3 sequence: CASTTTQGGGNGEKLFF. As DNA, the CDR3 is TGTGCCAGTACCACCACGCAGGGCGGGGGGAATGGTGAAAAACTGTTTTTT.

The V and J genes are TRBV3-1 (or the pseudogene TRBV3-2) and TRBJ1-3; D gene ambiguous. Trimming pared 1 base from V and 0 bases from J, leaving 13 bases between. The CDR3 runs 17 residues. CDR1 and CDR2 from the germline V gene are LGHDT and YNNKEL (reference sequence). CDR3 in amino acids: CASSQGPGLSSGNTIYF. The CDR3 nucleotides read TGTGCCAGCAGCCAAGGGCCGGGATTAAGCTCTGGAAACACCATATATTTT.

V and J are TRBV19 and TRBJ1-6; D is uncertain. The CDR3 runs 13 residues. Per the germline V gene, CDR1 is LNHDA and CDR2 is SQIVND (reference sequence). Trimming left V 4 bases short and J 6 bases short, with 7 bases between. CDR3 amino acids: CASSTGPNSPLHF. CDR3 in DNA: TGTGCCAGTAGTACAGGTCCTAATTCACCCCTCCACTTT.

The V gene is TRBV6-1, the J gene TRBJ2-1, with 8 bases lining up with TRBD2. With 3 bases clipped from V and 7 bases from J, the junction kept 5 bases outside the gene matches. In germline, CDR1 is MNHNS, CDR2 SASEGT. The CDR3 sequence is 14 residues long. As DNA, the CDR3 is TGTGCCAGCAGTGAGTCGGGGGGGCGGAATGAGCAGTTCTTC. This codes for CASSESGGRNEQFF.

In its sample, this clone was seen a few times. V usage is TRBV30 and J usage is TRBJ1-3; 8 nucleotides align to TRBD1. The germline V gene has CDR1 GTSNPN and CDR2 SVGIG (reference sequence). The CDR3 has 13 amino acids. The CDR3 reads CARTGSSGNTIYF. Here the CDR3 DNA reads TGTGCACGGACAGGGAGCTCTGGAAACACCATATATTTT.

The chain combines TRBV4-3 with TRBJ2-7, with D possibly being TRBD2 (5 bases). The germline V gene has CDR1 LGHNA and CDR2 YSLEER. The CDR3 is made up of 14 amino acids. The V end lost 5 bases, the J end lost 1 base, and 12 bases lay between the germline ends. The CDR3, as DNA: TGCGCCAGCAGCAGGACTGGCGCATCCTACGAGCAGTACTTC. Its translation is CASSRTGASYEQYF.

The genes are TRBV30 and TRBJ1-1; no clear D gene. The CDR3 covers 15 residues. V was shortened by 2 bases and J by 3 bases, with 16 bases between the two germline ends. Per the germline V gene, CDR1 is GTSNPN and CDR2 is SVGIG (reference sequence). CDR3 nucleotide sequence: TGTGCCTGGAGTCCCCCGACTCTGAGTGACACTGAAGCTTTCTTT. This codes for CAWSPPTLSDTEAFF.

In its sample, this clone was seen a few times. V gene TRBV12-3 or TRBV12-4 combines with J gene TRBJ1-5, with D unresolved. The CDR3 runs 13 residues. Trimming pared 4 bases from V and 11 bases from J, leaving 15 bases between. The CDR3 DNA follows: TGTGCCAGCAGTTCTATAGGAACGGGGTCCCAGCATTTT. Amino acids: CASSSIGTGSQHF.

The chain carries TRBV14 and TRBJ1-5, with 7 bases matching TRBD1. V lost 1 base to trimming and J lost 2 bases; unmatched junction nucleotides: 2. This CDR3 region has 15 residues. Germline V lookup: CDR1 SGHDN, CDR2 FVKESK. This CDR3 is CASSQGGTGNQPQHF. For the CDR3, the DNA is TGTGCCAGCAGCCAAGGAGGGACAGGCAATCAGCCCCAGCATTTT.

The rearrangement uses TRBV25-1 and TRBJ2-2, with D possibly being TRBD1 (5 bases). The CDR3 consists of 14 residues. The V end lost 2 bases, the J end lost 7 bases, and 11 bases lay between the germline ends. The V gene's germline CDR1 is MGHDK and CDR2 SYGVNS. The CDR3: CASSELRVDGELFF. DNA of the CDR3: TGTGCCAGCAGTGAACTCAGGGTGGACGGGGAGCTGTTTTTT.

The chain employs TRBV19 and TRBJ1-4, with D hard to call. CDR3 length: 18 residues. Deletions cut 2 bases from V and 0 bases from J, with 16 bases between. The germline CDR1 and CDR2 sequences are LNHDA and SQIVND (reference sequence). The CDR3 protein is CASSIFTPRSATNEKLFF. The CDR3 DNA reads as TGTGCCAGTAGTATATTTACCCCAAGGAGTGCAACTAATGAAAAACTGTTTTTT.

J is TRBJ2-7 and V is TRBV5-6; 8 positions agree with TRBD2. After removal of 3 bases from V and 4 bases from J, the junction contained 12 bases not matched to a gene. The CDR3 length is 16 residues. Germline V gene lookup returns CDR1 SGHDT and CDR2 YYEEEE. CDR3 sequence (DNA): TGTGCCAGCAGCTCACCCGGGACTAGATTGGTTTACGAGCAGTACTTC. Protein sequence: CASSSPGTRLVYEQYF.

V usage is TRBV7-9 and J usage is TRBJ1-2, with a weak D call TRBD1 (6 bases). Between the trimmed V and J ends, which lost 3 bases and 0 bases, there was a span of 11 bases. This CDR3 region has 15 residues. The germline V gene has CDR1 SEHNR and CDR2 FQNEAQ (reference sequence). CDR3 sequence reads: CASSFSGTPNYGYTF. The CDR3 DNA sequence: TGTGCCAGCAGCTTCTCCGGGACACCTAACTATGGCTACACCTTC.

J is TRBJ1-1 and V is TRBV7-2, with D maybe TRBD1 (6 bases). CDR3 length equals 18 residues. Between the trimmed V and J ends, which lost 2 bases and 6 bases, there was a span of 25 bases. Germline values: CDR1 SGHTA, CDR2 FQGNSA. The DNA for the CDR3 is TGTGCCAGCAGCTTAATACGACTGACAGGAAGGGGAACGTCTGAAGCTTTCTTT. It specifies CASSLIRLTGRGTSEAFF.

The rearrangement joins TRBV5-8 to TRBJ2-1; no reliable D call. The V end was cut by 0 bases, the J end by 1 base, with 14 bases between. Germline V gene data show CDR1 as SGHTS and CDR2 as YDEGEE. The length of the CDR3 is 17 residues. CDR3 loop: CASSLERWADSYNEQFF. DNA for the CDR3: TGTGCCAGCAGCTTGGAACGGTGGGCTGATTCCTACAATGAGCAGTTCTTC.

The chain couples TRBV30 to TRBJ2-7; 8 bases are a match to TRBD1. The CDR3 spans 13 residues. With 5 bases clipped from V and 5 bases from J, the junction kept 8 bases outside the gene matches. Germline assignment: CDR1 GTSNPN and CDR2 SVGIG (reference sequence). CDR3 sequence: CAWAGQGLDEQYF. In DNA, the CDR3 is TGTGCCTGGGCCGGACAGGGATTAGACGAGCAGTACTTC.

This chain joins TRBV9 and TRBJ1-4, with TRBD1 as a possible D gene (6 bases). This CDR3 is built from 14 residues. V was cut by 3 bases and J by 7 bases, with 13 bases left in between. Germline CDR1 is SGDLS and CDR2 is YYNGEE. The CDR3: CASSDGGGGEKLFF. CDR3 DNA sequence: TGTGCCAGCAGCGATGGGGGCGGTGGTGAAAAACTGTTTTTT.

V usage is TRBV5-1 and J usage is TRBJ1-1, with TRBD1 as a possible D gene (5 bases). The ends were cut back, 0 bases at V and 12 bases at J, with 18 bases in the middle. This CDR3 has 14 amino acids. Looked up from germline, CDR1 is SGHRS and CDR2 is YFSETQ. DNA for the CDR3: TGCGCCAGCAGCTTGGTAGGGGACCTAGGAGGGACTTTCTTT. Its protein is CASSLVGDLGGTFF.

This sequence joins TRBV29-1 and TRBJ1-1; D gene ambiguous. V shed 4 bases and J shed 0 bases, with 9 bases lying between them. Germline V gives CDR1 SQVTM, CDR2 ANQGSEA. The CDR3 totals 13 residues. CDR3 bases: TGCAGCGTTGGGGCCGGGGTGAACACTGAAGCTTTCTTT. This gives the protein CSVGAGVNTEAFF.

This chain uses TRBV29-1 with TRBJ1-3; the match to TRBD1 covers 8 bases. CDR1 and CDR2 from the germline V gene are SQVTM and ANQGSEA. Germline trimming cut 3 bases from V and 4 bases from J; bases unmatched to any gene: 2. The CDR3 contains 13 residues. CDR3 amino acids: CSVDRGLGNTIYF. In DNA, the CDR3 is TGCAGCGTTGACAGGGGGCTGGGAAACACCATATATTTT. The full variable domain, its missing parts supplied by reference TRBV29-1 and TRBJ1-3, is SAVISQKPSRDICQRGTSLTIQCQVDSQVTMMFWYRQQPGQSLTLIATANQGSEATYESGFVIDKFPISRPNLTFSTLTVSNMSPEDSSIYLCSVDRGLGNTIYFGEGSWLTVV.

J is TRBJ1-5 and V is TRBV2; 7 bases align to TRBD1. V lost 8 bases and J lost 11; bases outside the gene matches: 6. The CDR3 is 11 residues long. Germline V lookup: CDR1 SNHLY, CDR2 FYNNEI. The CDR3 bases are TGTGCCAGCGGGGACAGTGGTACCCAGCATTTT. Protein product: CASGDSGTQHF.

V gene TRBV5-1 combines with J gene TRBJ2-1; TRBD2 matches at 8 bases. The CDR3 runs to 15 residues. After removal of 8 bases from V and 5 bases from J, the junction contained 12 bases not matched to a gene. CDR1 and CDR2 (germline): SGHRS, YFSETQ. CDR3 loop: CASNLESGSNNEQFF. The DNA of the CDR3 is TGCGCCAGTAACCTCGAGAGCGGGAGCAACAATGAGCAGTTCTTC. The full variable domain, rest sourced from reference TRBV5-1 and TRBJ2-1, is KAGVTQTPRYLIKTRGQQVTLSCSPISGHRSVSWYQQTPGQGLQFLFEYFSETQRNKGNFPGRFSGRQFSNSRSEMNVSTLELGDSALYLCASNLESGSNNEQFFGPGTRLTVL.